The 32 T cell receptor beta chains given below trace back to one sample, sequenced in a study of CD8 T cells in ankylosing spondylitis. TCRdb reprocessed the 5' RACE reads via MiXCR and lists one record per CDR3 protein. Of more than 95,000 distinct CDR3 sequences in the sample, about 8.3% were seen once. The sample was blood, either unsorted or a sorted T cell fraction (not recorded which). The receptors were gathered from a male donor with ankylosing spondylitis or in good health (not recorded which).

The sample holds one count of this clonotype. This may arise from a read error, as a much more abundant clone is one base away. This sequence joins TRBV3-1 and TRBJ2-7; D tentatively reads TRBD1 or TRBD2 (6 bases each). Per the germline V gene, CDR1 is LGHDT and CDR2 is YNNKEL (reference sequence). This CDR3 is built from 16 residues. The CDR3 bases are TGTGCCAGCAGCCTCTCCACCGCGGGGACATCCTACGAGCAGCACTTC. Amino acid sequence: CASSLSTAGTSYEQHF.

In this sample, this clonotype turned up many times. V and J are TRBV11-2 and TRBJ1-1; weak D call: TRBD1 (6 bases). The germline CDR1 and CDR2 sequences are SGHAT and FQNNGV. The CDR3 sequence is 15 residues long. V lost 6 bases to trimming and J lost 3 bases, with 17 bases between them. The CDR3 nucleotides read TGTGCCAGCAGTTACCAGGGGCTAGCGTACACTGAAGCTTTCTTT. Amino acid sequence: CASSYQGLAYTEAFF.

In its sample, this clonotype was seen many times. This chain links TRBV5-1 with TRBJ2-1, with D unresolved. Germline lookup yields CDR1 SGHRS and CDR2 YFSETQ. The CDR3 runs 14 residues. Trimming stripped 0 bases from V and 4 bases from J, with 8 bases between. The CDR3 nucleotides are TGCGCCAGCAGCTTGGAGGCTCAGTACAATGAGCAGTTCTTC. Translation: CASSLEAQYNEQFF.

This clonotype was observed at least ten times. The chain couples TRBV7-9 to TRBJ2-7; 8 bases fit TRBD1. The CDR3 extends over 13 amino acids. Germline trimming cut 10 bases from V and 8 bases from J; bases unmatched to any gene: 13. Germline V CDR1 and CDR2: SEHNR, FQNEAQ (reference sequence). CDR3 loop: CAISPDREFKQYF. For the CDR3, the DNA is TGTGCCATCTCCCCGGACAGGGAATTTAAGCAGTACTTC.

This clonotype was recorded many times. V usage is TRBV9 and J usage is TRBJ2-1, with 11 bases aligning to TRBD2. V lost 3 bases, J lost 6 bases, and 5 bases stayed unmatched. The CDR3 length is 15 residues. From germline, CDR1 is SGDLS and CDR2 YYNGEE. This CDR3 is CASSETGTSGNEQFF. The CDR3 nucleotides read TGTGCCAGCAGCGAAACCGGGACTAGCGGCAATGAGCAGTTCTTC.

The sample holds a few counts of this clonotype. This may come from a read error, since a much larger clone is one base off. The chain couples TRBV27 to TRBJ1-2; D remains unclear. This CDR3 has 11 amino acids. Germline values: CDR1 MNHEY, CDR2 SMNVEV (reference sequence). With 7 bases removed from V and 6 bases from J, the gap between germline ends came to 9 bases. CDR3 loop: CASIGLDGYTF. CDR3 DNA sequence: TGTGCCAGCATCGGTCTTGATGGCTACACCTTC.

This clonotype was found many times. CDR3 DNA: TGCAGCGTTCTTTCCCGAGACACCGGGGAGCTGTTTTTT. It encodes CSVLSRDTGELFF. V and J are TRBV29-1 and TRBJ2-2, with D hard to call. Germline V gives CDR1 SQVTM, CDR2 ANQGSEA. The CDR3 has 13 residues. V lost 5 bases to trimming and J lost 3 bases, with 10 bases between them.

The table lists this clonotype with many counts. J is TRBJ2-2 and V is TRBV19; TRBD1 matches 10 bases. The length of the CDR3 is 17 residues. Germline V gene data show CDR1 as LNHDA and CDR2 as SQIVND (reference sequence). The V gene end was trimmed by 3 bases and the J gene end by 5 bases; junction bases not matched to a gene: 9. The CDR3 loop reads CASSIRQGQGITGELFF. Written as DNA, the CDR3 is TGTGCCAGTAGTATTAGGCAGGGACAGGGGATAACCGGGGAGCTGTTTTTT.

This clonotype was seen at least ten times. This sequence joins TRBV4-1 and TRBJ1-6, with D possibly matching TRBD1 (5 bases). V gave up 7 bases and J gave up 7 bases, with 20 bases separating them. Germline assignment: CDR1 MGHRA and CDR2 YSYEKL. This CDR3 comprises 16 residues. The CDR3 spells CASNPSTGGANSPLHF. DNA for the CDR3: TGCGCCAGCAACCCGTCGACCGGGGGTGCGAATTCACCCCTCCACTTT.

This clonotype was recorded many times. V is TRBV5-1 and J is TRBJ2-2, with 10 bases aligning to TRBD2. Germline values: CDR1 SGHRS, CDR2 YFSETQ. The CDR3 totals 16 residues. V gave up 6 bases and J gave up 3 bases; unmatched junction bases: 8. The CDR3 DNA follows: TGCGCCAGCACCCCTATAGCGGGAGGTGACACCGGGGAGCTGTTTTTT. This codes for CASTPIAGGDTGELFF.

This clonotype was counted many times. The V call is TRBV29-1, the J call TRBJ2-7; D gene uncertain. V dropped 5 bases and J dropped 6 bases, with 8 bases sitting between them. Looked up from germline, CDR1 is SQVTM and CDR2 is ANQGSEA. The CDR3 sequence is 10 residues long. The DNA of the CDR3 is TGCAGCGTTTCCGACGTCGAGCAGTACTTC. Protein product: CSVSDVEQYF.

This clonotype was counted many times. V usage is TRBV7-9 and J usage is TRBJ1-5; 10 bases are a match to TRBD1. V trimming: 4 bases; J trimming: 3 bases; junction bases outside the gene matches: 3. This CDR3 region has 15 residues. Germline CDR1 and CDR2: SEHNR and FQNEAQ (reference sequence). CDR3 amino acids: CASSWDRGPNQPQHF. CDR3 DNA: TGTGCCAGCAGCTGGGACAGGGGCCCCAATCAGCCCCAGCATTTT.

The V call is TRBV9, the J call TRBJ1-2; a possible D gene is TRBD1 (5 bases). V gave up 3 bases and J gave up 4 bases, with 10 bases separating them. Germline CDR1 reads SGDLS; CDR2 reads YYNGEE. This CDR3 comprises 13 residues. The CDR3 DNA is TGTGCCAGCAGCGAGAGAGGGACCTATGGCTACACCTTC. This codes for CASSERGTYGYTF.

The chain employs TRBV7-9 and TRBJ2-7; possibly TRBD2 for D (6 bases). Germline assignment: CDR1 SEHNR and CDR2 FQNEAQ (reference sequence). Deletions cut 6 bases from V and 0 bases from J, with 21 bases between. The CDR3 covers 17 residues. The CDR3 bases are TGTGCCAGCAGTACTCCCGGTAGGGACTGGGGCTCCTACGAGCAGTACTTC. Encoded protein: CASSTPGRDWGSYEQYF.

This clonotype was counted at least ten times. The chain combines TRBV19 with TRBJ1-1, with D possibly TRBD1 on 5 matching bases. From germline, CDR1 is LNHDA and CDR2 SQIVND (reference sequence). This CDR3 is 13 amino acids long. Trimming left V 0 bases short and J 3 bases short, with 5 bases between. The CDR3 DNA is TGTGCCAGTAGTATAGACAGGGACACTGAAGCTTTCTTT. This gives the protein CASSIDRDTEAFF.

There are many counts of this clonotype. The chain links TRBV7-2 to TRBJ2-3; the D gene could be TRBD1 or TRBD2 (6 bases each). Germline CDR1 reads SGHTA; CDR2 reads FQGNSA. Trimming stripped 2 bases from V and 6 bases from J, with 18 bases between. This CDR3 spans 16 amino acids. Here the CDR3 reads CASSLIAGHILDTQYF. The CDR3 region has the DNA TGTGCCAGCAGCTTAATCGCGGGACATATATTGGATACGCAGTATTTT.

This clonotype showed up many times. The chain joins TRBV7-3 to TRBJ2-3, with D possibly TRBD2 on 6 matching bases. Looked up from germline, CDR1 is SGHTA and CDR2 is FQGTGA. Trimming stripped 5 bases from V and 2 bases from J, with 17 bases between. The CDR3 is made up of 16 amino acids. Written as DNA, the CDR3 is TGTGCCAGCAGCCAACATCCGGGGGTAGTCACAGATACGCAGTATTTT. It specifies CASSQHPGVVTDTQYF.

This clonotype was seen only a few times. V is TRBV25-1 and J is TRBJ2-3; D is tentatively TRBD1 or TRBD2 (7 bases each). Trimming removed 6 bases from V and 2 bases from J, with 15 bases in between. The CDR3 extends over 15 amino acids. From germline, CDR1 is MGHDK and CDR2 SYGVNS. The CDR3 DNA reads as TGTGCCAGCAGCCTTCAGGGGGGGCTCACAGATACGCAGTATTTT. It is translated as CASSLQGGLTDTQYF.

This clonotype was detected a few times. The chain links TRBV7-3 to TRBJ2-3, with 8 bases fitting TRBD2. CDR1 is SGHTA and CDR2 is FQGTGA in the germline V gene. After removal of 4 bases from V and 2 bases from J, the junction contained 2 bases not matched to a gene. The CDR3 consists of 14 residues. The CDR3 coding sequence is TGTGCCAGCAGCTCAGCGGGGGTCACAGATACGCAGTATTTT. This encodes CASSSAGVTDTQYF. Supplemented by reference TRBV7-3 and TRBJ2-3, the full variable domain reads GAGVSQTPSNKVTEKGKYVELRCDPISGHTALYWYRQSLGQGPEFLIYFQGTGAADDSGLPNDRFFAVRPEGSVSTLKIQRTERGDSAVYLCASSSAGVTDTQYFGPGTRLTVL.

This clonotype occurred many times. Written as DNA, the CDR3 is TGCGCCAGCAGCCCCCGCGGTACGAACACCGGGGAGCTGTTTTTT. Translating it yields CASSPRGTNTGELFF. The rearrangement joins TRBV5-1 to TRBJ2-2; D call uncertain. CDR1 SGHRS and CDR2 YFSETQ come from the germline V gene. Between the trimmed V and J ends, which lost 4 bases and 0 bases, there was a span of 10 bases. This CDR3 is 15 amino acids long.

In its sample, this clonotype was seen many times. CDR3 DNA sequence: TGTGCCAGCAGACCCACACGCACAGATACGCAGTATTTT. Protein: CASRPTRTDTQYF. The chain combines TRBV2 with TRBJ2-3; no clear D gene. The CDR3 is 13 residues long. Germline V gives CDR1 SNHLY, CDR2 FYNNEI. Trimming stripped 6 bases from V and 1 base from J, with 8 bases between.

Only a few counts were recorded for this clonotype. The chain couples TRBV6-2 or TRBV6-3 to TRBJ2-2; D gene uncertain. V was trimmed by 8 bases and J by 4 bases, leaving 23 bases between them. The CDR3 runs 17 residues. Germline values: CDR1 MNHEY, CDR2 SVGEGT. The CDR3 bases are TGTGCCAGCCGATCGCTACCAGGCAGGACCGGCACCGGGGAGCTGTTTTTT. It translates to CASRSLPGRTGTGELFF.

This clonotype was recorded many times. The CDR3 sequence: CASSQDPRRGGRDTQYF. The DNA for the CDR3 is TGTGCCAGCAGCCAAGATCCCCGGCGGGGGGGCCGGGATACGCAGTATTTT. The V and J genes are TRBV3-1 and TRBJ2-3; 9 nucleotides line up with TRBD2. Per the germline V gene, CDR1 is LGHDT and CDR2 is YNNKEL (reference sequence). The CDR3 totals 17 residues. V shed 0 bases and J 6 bases; nucleotides not matched to a gene: 10.

This clonotype was detected ten times or more. The chain has TRBV7-9 and TRBJ2-1; 9 bases line up with TRBD2. Germline V gives CDR1 SEHNR, CDR2 FQNEAQ (reference sequence). The junction had 7 bases not matched to a gene; V was cut back by 6 bases and J by 4 bases. The CDR3 covers 15 residues. CDR3 DNA: TGTGCCAGCAGAGTGCCGGGACTAGCTTACAATGAGCAGTTCTTC. Amino acid sequence: CASRVPGLAYNEQFF.

This clonotype occurred many times. The V and J genes are TRBV3-1 and TRBJ2-2, with D uncertain. This CDR3 is built from 17 residues. Germline CDR1 reads LGHDT; CDR2 reads YNNKEL (reference sequence). The V and J ends lost 0 bases and 2 bases respectively, with 13 bases between them. The CDR3 DNA reads as TGTGCCAGCAGCCAAGATTATGAACTACCTAACACCGGGGAGCTGTTTTTT. It codes for CASSQDYELPNTGELFF.

This clonotype was picked up one time. V and J are TRBV19 and TRBJ2-5, with D possibly being TRBD1 or TRBD2 (5 bases each). The ends were cut back, 8 bases at V and 3 bases at J, with 10 bases in the middle. Germline V gene data show CDR1 as LNHDA and CDR2 as SQIVND (reference sequence). The CDR3 has 12 residues. The DNA for the CDR3 is TGTGCCAGTGCGGGCAGGGAAGAGACCCAGTACTTC. Amino acid sequence: CASAGREETQYF.

There are a few counts of this clonotype. The J gene is TRBJ2-5, the V gene TRBV27; 7 bases match TRBD1. V was clipped by 7 bases and J by 0 bases; unmatched bases: 8. Germline CDR1 reads MNHEY; CDR2 reads SMNVEV (reference sequence). The CDR3 extends over 15 amino acids. The CDR3 region is CASTRTGSYQETQYF. The CDR3 nucleotides are TGTGCCAGCACCCGGACAGGAAGTTACCAAGAGACCCAGTACTTC.

This chain joins TRBV4-3 and TRBJ2-7; 8 nucleotides align to TRBD1. Germline CDR1 and CDR2: LGHNA and YSLEER. This CDR3 has 17 amino acids. The ends lost 0 bases at V and 1 base at J; junction bases unmatched: 8. This chain's CDR3 is CASSQDRWQGASYEQYF. In nucleotides, the CDR3 is TGCGCCAGCAGCCAAGATAGGTGGCAGGGGGCTTCCTACGAGCAGTACTTC.

This clonotype was counted many times. This sequence joins TRBV20-1 and TRBJ2-7; D is possibly TRBD1 or TRBD2 (5 bases each). Trimming cost V 3 bases and J 5 bases, with 8 bases left between them. Germline CDR1 is DFQATT and CDR2 is SNEGSKA (reference sequence). The CDR3 consists of 11 residues. The CDR3 here is CSARRGHEQYF. CDR3 sequence (DNA): TGCAGTGCTAGGAGGGGCCACGAGCAGTACTTC.

The genes are TRBV11-2 and TRBJ2-7; D is undetermined. This CDR3 has 14 residues. The germline gives CDR1 SGHAT, CDR2 FQNNGV. Between the trimmed V and J ends, which lost 7 bases and 0 bases, there was a span of 13 bases. The CDR3 DNA reads TGTGCCAGCAACCGTGGGTTTCGCTCCTACGAGCAGTACTTC. This translates into CASNRGFRSYEQYF.

This clonotype has at least ten counts. J is TRBJ2-5 and V is TRBV20-1; 8 bases are a match to TRBD2. This CDR3 comprises 15 residues. The junction had 8 bases not matched to a gene; V was cut back by 3 bases and J by 2 bases. Looked up from germline, CDR1 is DFQATT and CDR2 is SNEGSKA (reference sequence). CDR3 in amino acids: CSASTSGGIQETQYF. CDR3 bases: TGCAGTGCTAGTACCTCGGGGGGGATACAAGAGACCCAGTACTTC.

The table lists this clonotype with many counts. This sequence joins TRBV29-1 and TRBJ2-1; tentative D call: TRBD2 (5 bases). The CDR3 has 13 amino acids. Trimming pared 6 bases from V and 0 bases from J, leaving 9 bases between. CDR1 and CDR2 (germline): SQVTM, ANQGSEA. The CDR3: CSVGLSSYNEQFF. The CDR3 DNA sequence: TGCAGCGTCGGACTTTCCTCCTACAATGAGCAGTTCTTC.